This T cell receptor beta chain emerged from a study of T cell changes during pregnancy in multiple sclerosis. The protocol was immunoSEQ multiplex PCR, while the TCRdb copy is restricted to in-frame clones and leaves out a portion. The table shows 61,000 or so clones, with about 94% occurring only once. The sequencing here drew on CD4+ T cells from peripheral blood mononuclear cells, taken before pregnancy. The sequence came from a female donor with multiple sclerosis, enrolled in a pregnancy study.

In nucleotides, the CDR3 is TGCGCCAGCAGCTTGGCTCAGGGGGCCTTCGGGGAGACCCAGTACTTC. Translated, it gives CASSLAQGAFGETQYF. This chain uses TRBV5-1 with TRBJ2-5; 8 bases map to TRBD1. Germline CDR1 and CDR2: SGHRS and YFSETQ. Trimming removed 0 bases from V and 5 bases from J; junction bases left unmatched: 9. This CDR3 is 16 amino acids long.